This T cell receptor beta chain stems from a study of OX40 agonist ivuxolimab in advanced cancers. A word on this clone: Its matching antigen is unknown.

Assay: immunoSEQ multiplex PCR; the TCRdb copy retains only in-frame clones and omits some. This table holds 77,000 or so clones, about nine tenths found once. Points from the study as a whole: CD8+ T cells showed, on average, more clonal expansion than CD4+ cells.

This CDR3 comprises 13 residues. From germline, CDR1 is MNHNY and CDR2 SVGAGI (reference sequence). With 8 bases removed from V and 5 bases from J, the gap between germline ends came to 15 bases. This sequence joins TRBV6-6 and TRBJ1-1, with D perhaps TRBD1 (6 bases). The material sequenced was CD4+ or CD8+ T cells sorted from blood, taken in a trial of the OX40 agonist ivuxolimab. This sequence was found in an adult with an advanced solid tumor such as melanoma, head and neck, liver or kidney cancer. CDR3 nucleotides: TGTGCCAGCGGTCAAACAGGGACAACTGAAGCTTTCTTT. Translation gives CASGQTGTTEAFF.